This T cell receptor (beta chain) was captured in a study of blood T cell repertoires in COVID-19. V dropped 5 bases and J dropped 4; count of bases not matched to a gene: 8. Germline assignment: CDR1 LNHDA and CDR2 SQIVND (reference sequence). The CDR3 is 15 amino acids. Authors' data handling: Amplification with reference gene primers provided the estimates of nucleated cell counts. Profiled with immunoSEQ multiplex PCR; TCRdb holds only in-frame clones, not every one. V, J and clone size reflect that table, while D and trimming were determined from the DNA. The profile shows a few hundred thousand clones, about 88% of them singletons.

The specimen sequenced was peripheral blood. This chain uses TRBV19 with TRBJ2-3; 8 bases line up with TRBD1. This sequence originates from a man in his 60s who had recovered from COVID-19. In DNA form, the CDR3 reads TGTGCCAGTAGTTCCCAGGACAGGGCGGCAGATACGCAGTATTTT. Amino acids: CASSSQDRAADTQYF.